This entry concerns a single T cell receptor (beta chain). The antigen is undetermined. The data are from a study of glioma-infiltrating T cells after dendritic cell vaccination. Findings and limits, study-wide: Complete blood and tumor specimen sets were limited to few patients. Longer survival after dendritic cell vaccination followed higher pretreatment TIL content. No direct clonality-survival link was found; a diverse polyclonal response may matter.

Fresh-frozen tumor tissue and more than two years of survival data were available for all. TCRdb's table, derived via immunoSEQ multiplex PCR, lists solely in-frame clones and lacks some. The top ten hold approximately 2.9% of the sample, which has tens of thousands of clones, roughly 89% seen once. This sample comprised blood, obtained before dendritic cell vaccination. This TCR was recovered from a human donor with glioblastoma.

CDR3 nucleotides: TGTGCCAGCAGCTTACTCCCTCCGGGACAGTCTCCCTACACAGATACGCAGTATTTT. Amino acids: CASSLLPPGQSPYTDTQYF. The V gene is TRBV7-3, the J gene TRBJ2-3, with 7 bases matching TRBD1. CDR3 length: 19 residues. The germline V gene has CDR1 SGHTA and CDR2 FQGTGA. Trimming cost V 2 bases and J 2 bases; bases outside gene matches: 16.